These T cell receptor beta chains were read from a single sample in a study of technical replicates of blood from four donors. The data were produced by immunoSEQ multiplex PCR, yet TCRdb's version contains in-frame clones alone and is incomplete. The sample lists tens of thousands of clones, 75% to 95% occurring once. The sequenced material came from T cells isolated from PBMCs. The receptors were sampled from a human donor in good health. Both conserved end residues are part of each CDR3. Each record gives: clone size, V gene, D gene, J gene, CDR3 length, CDR3 protein, CDR3 DNA. A D gene is named only where the DNA matches it firmly. Clone size, where shown, is once, few, many, or a class for clones that have expanded.

clone size: few
V gene: TRBV7-6
D gene: .
J gene: TRBJ1-1
CDR3 length: 13
CDR3 protein: CASSAAWSTEAFF
CDR3 DNA: TGTGCCAGCAGTGCCGCGTGGTCCACTGAAGCTTTCTTT

clone size: .
V gene: TRBV5-1
D gene: .
J gene: TRBJ2-2
CDR3 length: 15
CDR3 protein: CASSLARVVTGELFF
CDR3 DNA: TGCGCCAGCAGCTTGGCCAGGGTTGTTACCGGGGAGCTGTTTTTT

clone size: .
V gene: TRBV5-4
D gene: .
J gene: TRBJ1-2
CDR3 length: 12
CDR3 protein: CASTSAGNGYTF
CDR3 DNA: TGTGCCAGCACCTCGGCAGGGAATGGCTACACCTTC

clone size: .
V gene: TRBV28
D gene: TRBD1
J gene: TRBJ1-4
CDR3 length: 17
CDR3 protein: CASSTLTGDGTNEKLFF
CDR3 DNA: TGTGCCAGCAGTACCCTGACAGGGGACGGAACTAATGAAAAACTGTTTTTT

clone size: .
V gene: TRBV5-1
D gene: TRBD1
J gene: TRBJ1-2
CDR3 length: 15
CDR3 protein: CASSQGTGVAYGYTF
CDR3 DNA: TGCGCCAGCAGCCAAGGGACAGGGGTTGCCTATGGCTACACCTTC

clone size: .
V gene: TRBV4-2
D gene: TRBD2
J gene: TRBJ2-1
CDR3 length: 19
CDR3 protein: CASSQDRTRGGLSYNEQFF
CDR3 DNA: TGTGCCAGCAGCCAAGATCGTACGCGGGGGGGCCTCTCCTACAATGAGCAGTTCTTC

clone size: few
V gene: TRBV9
D gene: TRBD1
J gene: TRBJ1-6
CDR3 length: 14
CDR3 protein: CASSIGQENSPLHF
CDR3 DNA: TGTGCCAGCAGCATCGGACAGGAAAATTCACCCCTCCACTTT

clone size: .
V gene: TRBV2
D gene: TRBD2
J gene: TRBJ2-5
CDR3 length: 15
CDR3 protein: CASIMGGRYQETQYF
CDR3 DNA: TGTGCCAGCATAATGGGGGGGAGGTACCAAGAGACCCAGTACTTC

clone size: .
V gene: TRBV7-9
D gene: .
J gene: TRBJ2-5
CDR3 length: 17
CDR3 protein: CASSLDVSGLRQETQYF
CDR3 DNA: TGTGCCAGCAGCTTAGATGTTAGCGGTTTACGCCAAGAGACCCAGTACTTC

clone size: .
V gene: TRBV5-1
D gene: TRBD1
J gene: TRBJ1-1
CDR3 length: 14
CDR3 protein: CASSLVQGGTEAFF
CDR3 DNA: TGCGCCAGCAGCTTGGTACAGGGGGGAACTGAAGCTTTCTTT

clone size: .
V gene: TRBV4-1
D gene: .
J gene: TRBJ2-1
CDR3 length: 13
CDR3 protein: CASSQGAGNEQFF
CDR3 DNA: TGCGCCAGCAGCCAAGGGGCAGGGAATGAGCAGTTCTTC

clone size: .
V gene: TRBV29-1
D gene: .
J gene: TRBJ2-3
CDR3 length: 11
CDR3 protein: CSVKTEDTQYF
CDR3 DNA: TGCAGCGTTAAGACAGAGGATACGCAGTATTTT

clone size: .
V gene: TRBV18
D gene: TRBD1
J gene: TRBJ2-7
CDR3 length: 18
CDR3 protein: CASSVTTLSVTGSHEQYF
CDR3 DNA: TGTGCCAGCTCAGTTACAACGTTGTCCGTGACAGGGTCCCACGAGCAGTACTTC

clone size: .
V gene: TRBV19
D gene: .
J gene: TRBJ1-1
CDR3 length: 14
CDR3 protein: CASSIIAGNTEAFF
CDR3 DNA: TGTGCCAGTAGTATCATTGCAGGGAACACTGAAGCTTTCTTT

clone size: .
V gene: TRBV27
D gene: TRBD1
J gene: TRBJ1-5
CDR3 length: 19
CDR3 protein: CASSLLGDRVNGMVQPQHF
CDR3 DNA: TGTGCCAGCAGTTTATTAGGGGACAGGGTTAACGGTATGGTTCAGCCCCAGCATTTT

clone size: once
V gene: TRBV7-6
D gene: TRBD2
J gene: TRBJ2-1
CDR3 length: 16
CDR3 protein: CASSPTSVRGYNEQFF
CDR3 DNA: TGTGCCAGCAGCCCTACTAGCGTCAGAGGGTACAATGAGCAGTTCTTC

clone size: .
V gene: TRBV13
D gene: TRBD1
J gene: TRBJ2-7
CDR3 length: 16
CDR3 protein: CASSLGRTGATYEQYF
CDR3 DNA: TGTGCCAGCAGCTTAGGCCGAACAGGGGCGACCTACGAGCAGTACTTC

clone size: .
V gene: TRBV7-9
D gene: TRBD2
J gene: TRBJ2-5
CDR3 length: 14
CDR3 protein: CASSLAGGRETQYF
CDR3 DNA: TGTGCCAGCAGCTTGGCGGGGGGGCGAGAGACCCAGTACTTC

clone size: .
V gene: TRBV15
D gene: .
J gene: TRBJ2-7
CDR3 length: 15
CDR3 protein: CATSTDTGTVREQYF
CDR3 DNA: TGTGCCACCAGCACTGATACAGGCACCGTGAGGGAGCAGTACTTC

clone size: once
V gene: TRBV5-4
D gene: TRBD1
J gene: TRBJ1-4
CDR3 length: 15
CDR3 protein: CASSLRTGSNEKLFF
CDR3 DNA: TGTGCCAGCAGCTTGAGGACAGGGTCTAATGAAAAACTGTTTTTT